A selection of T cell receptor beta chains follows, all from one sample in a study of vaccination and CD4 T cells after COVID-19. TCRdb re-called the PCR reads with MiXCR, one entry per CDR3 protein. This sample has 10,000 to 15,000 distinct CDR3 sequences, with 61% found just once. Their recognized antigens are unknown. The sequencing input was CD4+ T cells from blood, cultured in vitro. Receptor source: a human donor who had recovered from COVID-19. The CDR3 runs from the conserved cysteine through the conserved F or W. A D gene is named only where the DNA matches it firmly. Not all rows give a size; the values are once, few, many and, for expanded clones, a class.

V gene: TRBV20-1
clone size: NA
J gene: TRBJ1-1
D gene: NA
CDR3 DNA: TGCAGTGCTTCGACGAACACTGAAGCTTTCTTT
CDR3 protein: CSASTNTEAFF

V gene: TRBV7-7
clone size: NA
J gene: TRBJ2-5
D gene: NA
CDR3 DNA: TGTGCTAGCAGCCCATTAAAACAACGGGACATCCAAGAGACCCAGTACTTC
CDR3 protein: CASSPLKQRDIQETQYF

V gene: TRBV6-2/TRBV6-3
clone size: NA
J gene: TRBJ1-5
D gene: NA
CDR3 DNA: TGTGCCAGCAACATGGAGGGGCTGGTGAGAAGCAATCAGCCCCAGCATTTT
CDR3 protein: CASNMEGLVRSNQPQHF

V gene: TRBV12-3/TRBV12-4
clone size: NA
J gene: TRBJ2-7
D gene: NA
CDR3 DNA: TGTGCCAGCAGTCCGGGGGGGACAGGGATAACCGAGCAGTACTTC
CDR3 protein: CASSPGGTGITEQYF

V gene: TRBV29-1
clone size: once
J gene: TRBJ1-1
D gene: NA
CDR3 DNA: TGCAGCGTTGACGCGGGGGCGCCGCGCAGGGCTTTCTTT
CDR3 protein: CSVDAGAPRRAFF

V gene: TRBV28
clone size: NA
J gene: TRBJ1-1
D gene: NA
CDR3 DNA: TGTGCCAGCAGTTTATTCGTAGCCAGGTCAACTGAAGCTTTCTTT
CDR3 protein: CASSLFVARSTEAFF

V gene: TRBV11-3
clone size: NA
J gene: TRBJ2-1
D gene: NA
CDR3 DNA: TGTGCCAGCAGGAAGGTGGCGATGGGGGATGAGCAGTTCTTC
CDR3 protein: CASRKVAMGDEQFF

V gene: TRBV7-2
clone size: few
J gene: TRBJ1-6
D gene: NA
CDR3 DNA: TGTGCCAGCAGCCTCCAAACGGGGGGGCTTTCACCCCTCCACTTT
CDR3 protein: CASSLQTGGLSPLHF

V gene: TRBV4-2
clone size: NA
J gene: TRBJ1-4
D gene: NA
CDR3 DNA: TGTGCCAGCAGCCAGGAAGGGGGTGAAAAACTGTTTTTT
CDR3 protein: CASSQEGGEKLFF

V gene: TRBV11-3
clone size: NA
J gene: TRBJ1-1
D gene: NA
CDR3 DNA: TGTGCCAGCAGCTTAGGGGCGCGTACTGAAGCTTTCTTT
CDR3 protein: CASSLGARTEAFF

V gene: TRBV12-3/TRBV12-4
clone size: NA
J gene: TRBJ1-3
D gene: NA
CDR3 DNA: TGTGCCAGCAGCCACACAGCCAACACCATATATTTT
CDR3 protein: CASSHTANTIYF

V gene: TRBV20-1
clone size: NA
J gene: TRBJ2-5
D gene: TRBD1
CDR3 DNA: TGCAGTGCTTTGGACAGGTACCAAGAGACCCAGTACTTC
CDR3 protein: CSALDRYQETQYF

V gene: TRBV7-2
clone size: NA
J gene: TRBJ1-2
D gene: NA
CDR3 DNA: TGTGCCAGCAGCCCCAGGGTGGGGCAGGGCGGCTATGGCTACACCTTC
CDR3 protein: CASSPRVGQGGYGYTF

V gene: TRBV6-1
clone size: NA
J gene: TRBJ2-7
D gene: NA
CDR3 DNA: TGTGCCAGCAAGGAGGGGGGTCTCGGCGAGCAGTACTTC
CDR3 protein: CASKEGGLGEQYF

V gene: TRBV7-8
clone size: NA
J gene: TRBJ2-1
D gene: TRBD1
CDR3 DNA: TGTGCCAGCAGCCCACGCCGGGACAGGGGGCGCATGAATGAGCAGTTCTTC
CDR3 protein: CASSPRRDRGRMNEQFF

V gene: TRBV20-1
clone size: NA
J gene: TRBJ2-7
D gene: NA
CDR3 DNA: TGCAGTGCTAGCGAGGACGGCTACGAGCAGTACTTC
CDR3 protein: CSASEDGYEQYF

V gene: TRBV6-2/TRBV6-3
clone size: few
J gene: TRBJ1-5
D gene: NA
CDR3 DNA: TGTGCCAGCAGGCCTCCGGGGGCGCCCCCTCAGCCCCAGCATTTT
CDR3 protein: CASRPPGAPPQPQHF

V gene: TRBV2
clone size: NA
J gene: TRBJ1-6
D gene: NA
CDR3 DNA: TGTGCCAGCAGTACAGGGTTACTCGGTAATTCACCCCTCCACTTT
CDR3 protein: CASSTGLLGNSPLHF

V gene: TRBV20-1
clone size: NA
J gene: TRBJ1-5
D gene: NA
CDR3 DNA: TGCAGTGCCCGGACTAGCAATCAGCCCCAGCATTTT
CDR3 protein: CSARTSNQPQHF

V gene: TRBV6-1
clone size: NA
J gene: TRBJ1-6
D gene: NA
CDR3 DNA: TGTGCCAGCAGAATGGACAGTGCCGGATCACCCCTCCACTTT
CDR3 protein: CASRMDSAGSPLHF

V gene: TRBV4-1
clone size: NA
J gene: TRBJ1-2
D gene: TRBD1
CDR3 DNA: TGCGCCAGCAGCCCCGACAGGGTAAGCTATGGCTACACCTTC
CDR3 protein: CASSPDRVSYGYTF

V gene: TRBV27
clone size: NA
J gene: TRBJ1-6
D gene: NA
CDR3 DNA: TGTGCCAGCAGTTTTCAAGGAGCCCGGCCCAATAATTCACCCCTCCACTTT
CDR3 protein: CASSFQGARPNNSPLHF

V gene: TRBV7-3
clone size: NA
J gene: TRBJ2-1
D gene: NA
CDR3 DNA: TGTGCCAGCAGCTTCTCCGGGACTCGTTATAATGAGCAGTTCTTC
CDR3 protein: CASSFSGTRYNEQFF

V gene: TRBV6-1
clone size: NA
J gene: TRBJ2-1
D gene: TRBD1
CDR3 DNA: TGTGCCAGCAGAGAGAGCGGGACAGGGCGTAATGAGCAGTTCTTC
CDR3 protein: CASRESGTGRNEQFF

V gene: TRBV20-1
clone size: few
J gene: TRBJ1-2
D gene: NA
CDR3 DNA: TGCAGTGCTAGCAAGGGGAACTATGGCTACACCTTC
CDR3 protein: CSASKGNYGYTF

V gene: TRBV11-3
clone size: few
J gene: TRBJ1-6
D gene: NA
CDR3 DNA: TGTGCCAGCAGCTGGGGCGGAGAGGGGTCACCCCTCCACTTT
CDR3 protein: CASSWGGEGSPLHF

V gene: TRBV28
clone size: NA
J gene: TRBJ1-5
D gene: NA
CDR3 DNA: TGTGCCAGCAGTTCGGTCCTGACGGCGTTGGGTCAGCCCCAGCATTTT
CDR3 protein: CASSSVLTALGQPQHF

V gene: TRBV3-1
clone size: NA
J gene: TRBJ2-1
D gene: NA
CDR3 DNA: TGTGCCAGCAGCCTAATGGGTAACAATGAGCAGTTCTTC
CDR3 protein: CASSLMGNNEQFF

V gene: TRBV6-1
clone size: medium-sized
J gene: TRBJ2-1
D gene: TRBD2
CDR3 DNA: TGTGCCAGCACCCAAGGGACTAGCCTTTACAATGAGCAGTTCTTC
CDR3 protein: CASTQGTSLYNEQFF

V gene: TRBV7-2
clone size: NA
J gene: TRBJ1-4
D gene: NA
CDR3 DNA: TGTGCCAGCAGCTTAATAGGGGATCCGAATGAAAAACTGTTTTTT
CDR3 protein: CASSLIGDPNEKLFF

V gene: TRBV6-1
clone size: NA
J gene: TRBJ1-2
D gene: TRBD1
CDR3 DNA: TGTGCCAGCAGTGAACAGGGGGCTTTCGGCTACACCTTC
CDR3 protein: CASSEQGAFGYTF

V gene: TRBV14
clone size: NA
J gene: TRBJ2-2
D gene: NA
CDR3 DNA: TGTGCCAGCAGCCGAATCCAGGGGGGCAGCACCGGGGAGCTGTTTTTT
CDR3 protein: CASSRIQGGSTGELFF

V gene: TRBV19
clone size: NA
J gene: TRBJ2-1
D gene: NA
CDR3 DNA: TGTGCCAGTAGTATAAATCGTCTAGGTAGGGCGAATGAGCAGTTCTTC
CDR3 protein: CASSINRLGRANEQFF

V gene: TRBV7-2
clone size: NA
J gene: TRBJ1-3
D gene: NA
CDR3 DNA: TGTGCCAGCCGAGGACTTCTGAGTTCGAACACCATATATTTT
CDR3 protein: CASRGLLSSNTIYF

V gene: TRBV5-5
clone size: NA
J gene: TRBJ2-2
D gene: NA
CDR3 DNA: TGTGCCAGCAGCTTTCTCAACACCGGGGAGCTGTTTTTT
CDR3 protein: CASSFLNTGELFF

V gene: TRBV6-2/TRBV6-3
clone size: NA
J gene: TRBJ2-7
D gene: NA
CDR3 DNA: TGTGCCAGCAGTTCTGGGACTCCCTCCTACGAGCAGTACTTC
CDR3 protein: CASSSGTPSYEQYF

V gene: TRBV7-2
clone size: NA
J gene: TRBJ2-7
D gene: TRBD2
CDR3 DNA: TGTGCCAGCAGCTCTAGCGGGGGGGCTCGGTACGAGCAGTACTTC
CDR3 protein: CASSSSGGARYEQYF

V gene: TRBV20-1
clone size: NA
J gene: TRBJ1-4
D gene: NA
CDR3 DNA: TGCAGTGCCTGGGAGTCTCTCAATGAAAAACTGTTTTTT
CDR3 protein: CSAWESLNEKLFF

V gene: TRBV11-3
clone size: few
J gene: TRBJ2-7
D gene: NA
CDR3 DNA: TGTGCCAGCGGCCGGGACTCCTACGAGCAGTACTTC
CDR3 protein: CASGRDSYEQYF

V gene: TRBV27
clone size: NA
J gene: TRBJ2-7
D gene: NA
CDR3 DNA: TGTGCCAGCGGCGGGGACCCCTACGAGCAGTACTTC
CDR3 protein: CASGGDPYEQYF

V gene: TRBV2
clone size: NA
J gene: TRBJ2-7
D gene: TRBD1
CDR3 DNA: TGTGCCAGCAGCGCACAGGGGAAGGACGAGCAGTACTTC
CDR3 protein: CASSAQGKDEQYF

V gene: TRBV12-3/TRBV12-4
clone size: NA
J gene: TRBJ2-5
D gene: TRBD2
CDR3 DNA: TGTGCCAGCAGTCGTCCTCCCCTTACAGGGGGACTAGCGGGAGTGGAGACCCAGTACTTC
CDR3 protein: CASSRPPLTGGLAGVETQYF

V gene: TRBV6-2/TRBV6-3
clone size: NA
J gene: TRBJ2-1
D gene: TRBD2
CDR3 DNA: TGTGCCAGCAATACCGGGACTAACAATGAGCAGTTCTTC
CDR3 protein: CASNTGTNNEQFF

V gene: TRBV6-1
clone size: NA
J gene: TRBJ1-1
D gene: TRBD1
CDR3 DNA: TGTGTCGTATTCGGGACAGATGGAGGCTTGAACACTGAAGCTTTCTTT
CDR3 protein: CVVFGTDGGLNTEAFF

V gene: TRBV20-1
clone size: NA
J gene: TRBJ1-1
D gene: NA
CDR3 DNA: TGCAGTGCTAGATATATCTCCGGGGAATACACTGAAGCTTTCTTT
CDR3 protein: CSARYISGEYTEAFF

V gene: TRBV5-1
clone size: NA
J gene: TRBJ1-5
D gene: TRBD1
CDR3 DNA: TGCGCCAGCAGCTTTGAAGGGGGCGCACATCAGCCCCAGCATTTT
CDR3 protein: CASSFEGGAHQPQHF

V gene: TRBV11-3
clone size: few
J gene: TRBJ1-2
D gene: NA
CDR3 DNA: TGTGCCAGCAGCGCAGCTAACTATGGCTACACCTTC
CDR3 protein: CASSAANYGYTF

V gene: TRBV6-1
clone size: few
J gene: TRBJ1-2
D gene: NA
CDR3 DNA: TGTGCCAGCAGACCAACAGGGTACCGTGGCTACACCTTC
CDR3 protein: CASRPTGYRGYTF

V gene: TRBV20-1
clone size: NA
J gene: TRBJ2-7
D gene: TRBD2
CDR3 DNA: TGCAGTGCTCAAAAGCCGGGACTAGCGTACGAGCAGTACTTC
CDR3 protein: CSAQKPGLAYEQYF

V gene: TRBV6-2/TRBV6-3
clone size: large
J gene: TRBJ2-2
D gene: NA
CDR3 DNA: TGTGCCAGCAGTTGGGGAGGAGCCTCCGGGGAGCTGTTTTTT
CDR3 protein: CASSWGGASGELFF

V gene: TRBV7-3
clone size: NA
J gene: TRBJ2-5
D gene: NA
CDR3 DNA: TGTGCCAGCAGCTCCGGACCCTGGAGGGAGACCCAGTACTTC
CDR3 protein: CASSSGPWRETQYF

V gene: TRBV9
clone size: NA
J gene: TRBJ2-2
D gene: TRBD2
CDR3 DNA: TGTGCCAGCAGTGTACTAGCGGGACGAAACACCGGGGAGCTGTTTTTT
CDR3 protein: CASSVLAGRNTGELFF

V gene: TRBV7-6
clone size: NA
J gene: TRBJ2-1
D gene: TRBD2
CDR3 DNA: TGTGCCAGCAGTCGGCGGGAGGGAAACAATGAGCAGTTCTTC
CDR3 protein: CASSRREGNNEQFF

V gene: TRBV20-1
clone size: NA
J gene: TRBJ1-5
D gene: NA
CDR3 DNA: TGCAGTGCTAGAGCCCTGACGGGAGGGTCCGAAGGGCCCCAGCATTTT
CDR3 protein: CSARALTGGSEGPQHF

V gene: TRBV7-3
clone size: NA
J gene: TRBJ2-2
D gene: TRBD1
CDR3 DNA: TGTGCCAGCAGCGCCGCGGGACAGGCGACCACCGGGGAGCTGTTTTTT
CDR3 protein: CASSAAGQATTGELFF

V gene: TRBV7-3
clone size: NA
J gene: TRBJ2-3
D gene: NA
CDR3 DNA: TGTGCCAGCAGCTCCGAGGGGGATACGCAGTATTTT
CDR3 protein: CASSSEGDTQYF

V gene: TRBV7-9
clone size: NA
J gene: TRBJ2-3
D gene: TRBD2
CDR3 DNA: TGTGCCAGCAGCTTATTGGCTAGCGGCGACACAGATACGCAGTATTTT
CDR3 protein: CASSLLASGDTDTQYF

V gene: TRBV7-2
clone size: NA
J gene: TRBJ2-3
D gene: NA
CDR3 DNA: TGTGCCAGCAGCACGACTACCAACACAGATACGCAGTATTTT
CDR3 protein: CASSTTTNTDTQYF

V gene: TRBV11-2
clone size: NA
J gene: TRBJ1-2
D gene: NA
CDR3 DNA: TGTGCCAGCAGCTTAGTGCAGGGGTGGAACTATGGCTACACCTTC
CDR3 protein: CASSLVQGWNYGYTF

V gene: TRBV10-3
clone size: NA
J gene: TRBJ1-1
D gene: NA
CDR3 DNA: TGTGCCATCAGTGAGTCCAGGGGACCGAACACTGAAGCTTTCTTT
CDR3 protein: CAISESRGPNTEAFF